The clone carrying this T cell receptor (beta chain) has only a few counts. What it binds is not known. Target depth was 1 in 200,000 to 1 in 1 million T cells, about 10x per clonotype. TCRdb keeps only in-frame clones here, not all; method: immunoSEQ multiplex PCR. This sample has about 22,000 clones, with 70% to 75% found just once. This record comes from a study of cytotoxic CD8 clonotypes in ibrutinib-treated CLL. Whole-study context: Response material was collected after a median about 12 months of treatment, range 6 to 36. The sample average was 255,043 productive templates and tens of thousands of productive rearrangements.

V was clipped by 2 bases and J by 0 bases, with 11 bases between them. CDR1 is SEHNR and CDR2 is FQNEAQ in the germline V gene (reference sequence). This CDR3 is 16 amino acids long. Study-level points and caveats: Clonality climbed at ibrutinib response, then dropped toward baseline at progression.

The receptor's source is a human donor with chronic lymphocytic leukemia. The sample consisted of PBMCs, taken after 12 months of ibrutinib treatment. The rearrangement links TRBV7-9 to TRBJ1-3; D remains unclear. The CDR3 DNA reads TGTGCCAGCAGCTTAAGTTTGGGGTTCTCTGGAAACACCATATATTTT. It codes for CASSLSLGFSGNTIYF.